Sequencing of this T cell receptor beta chain was carried out in a study of beta chain features in type 1 diabetes. Study context: Examination spanned about 110 million sorted cells from all samples. Study results and limitations: Patients with type 1 diabetes carried fewer insertions and had more deletions at their VDJ junctions. Type 1 diabetes patients had TCRB CDR3s that were shorter (moderately but significantly so) in all four CD4+ subsets.

cDNA synthesis used the whole RNA isolate, giving expressed TCRB sequences. The repertoire was sequenced with immunoSEQ multiplex PCR; TCRdb's copy has only in-frame clones and lacks some. The sample contains some 290,000 clones, around 25% of which appear only once. The CDR3 consists of 15 residues. V was clipped by 1 base and J by 5 bases, with 16 bases between them. Germline CDR1 SGDLS, CDR2 YYNGEE. Staining for CD45RO/CCR7/CD25/CD127/CD95/CD27 allowed sorting of CD4+ naive, central memory, regulatory and stem cell-like memory cells. Purity above 95% was achieved in all sorted populations. Details on this clone: Its antigen is as yet unknown.

What was sequenced was naive CD4+ T cells from blood. The chain uses TRBV9 and TRBJ2-7, with D tentatively TRBD1 (5 bases). The receptor comes from a woman younger than 45 with type 1 diabetes. As DNA, the CDR3 is TGTGCCAGCAGCGTAACAGGACAACCTTCTCACGAGCAGTACTTC. Translating gives CASSVTGQPSHEQYF.